The 10 T cell receptor beta chains in this list originate from one sample, sequenced in a study of shared clonotypes between healthy human individuals. Only in-frame clones appear in the TCRdb table, and some are missing; sequencing was by immunoSEQ multiplex PCR. The table has millions of clones, about 92% seen once. Source material: naive CD4+ T cells sorted from blood. The subset was: CD45RA+ positively selected. The receptor source for this set is a man between 18 and 35 years old in good health.

The chain couples TRBV19 to TRBJ1-6; unclear D gene. CDR1 is LNHDA and CDR2 is SQIVND in the germline V gene (reference sequence). V lost 6 bases to trimming and J lost 7 bases, with 13 bases between them. The CDR3 spans 14 residues. The CDR3 sequence is CASRNTASNSPLHF. The CDR3 DNA is TGTGCCAGTAGAAACACGGCCTCCAATTCACCCCTCCACTTT.

The CDR3 nucleotides read TGTGCCAGCAGCTCGACAGGGGTTGGCTATGGCTACACCTTC. This codes for CASSSTGVGYGYTF. The chain recombines TRBV5-6 with TRBJ1-2, with TRBD1 identical over 8 bases. This CDR3 is built from 14 residues. The V and J ends lost 3 bases and 4 bases, in that order; junction bases with no gene match: 5. Per the germline V gene, CDR1 is SGHDT and CDR2 is YYEEEE.

The genes are TRBV4-1 and TRBJ1-5; D not certain. Germline lookup yields CDR1 MGHRA and CDR2 YSYEKL. The V end was cut by 0 bases, the J end by 4 bases, with 7 bases between. The CDR3 is 14 amino acids. The CDR3 region is CASSQEKSNQPQHF. CDR3 sequence (DNA): TGCGCCAGCAGCCAAGAAAAGTCGAATCAGCCCCAGCATTTT.

The count of this clone is one. The rearrangement uses TRBV10-2 and TRBJ2-3; TRBD2 aligns across 8 bases. The germline CDR1 and CDR2 sequences are WSHSY and SAAADI. The V and J ends lost 8 bases and 1 base, in that order; junction bases with no gene match: 5. There are 14 residues in the CDR3. DNA of the CDR3: TGCGCCAGCGTCTCAGCGGGGGGCACAGATACGCAGTATTTT. Its translation: CASVSAGGTDTQYF.

This chain links TRBV6-1 with TRBJ2-3, with 13 bases fitting TRBD2. This CDR3 has 18 amino acids. Germline CDR1 is MNHNS and CDR2 is SASEGT. Trimming removed 3 bases from V and 1 base from J; junction bases left unmatched: 7. The CDR3 region has the DNA TGTGCCAGCAGTGACGGCGGACTAGCGGGGGACCGCACAGATACGCAGTATTTT. Translated, it gives CASSDGGLAGDRTDTQYF.

This clone was observed a single time. V is TRBV5-1 and J is TRBJ2-7; weak D call: TRBD2 (7 bases). Trimming pared 2 bases from V and 0 bases from J, leaving 21 bases between. Germline values: CDR1 SGHRS, CDR2 YFSETQ. The CDR3 runs to 18 residues. CDR3 DNA sequence: TGCGCCAGCAGCTTACGGGGGGACACCACCAAACGCTCCTACGAGCAGTACTTC. Translated, it gives CASSLRGDTTKRSYEQYF.

This sequence joins TRBV13 and TRBJ1-2, with 8 bases that match TRBD1. The CDR3 covers 17 residues. Per the germline V gene, CDR1 is PRHDT and CDR2 is FYEKMQ (reference sequence). Losses at the gene ends were 2 bases for V and 7 bases for J; bases not matched to a gene: 15. CDR3 amino acids: CASSLFVGPGQESGYTF. CDR3 bases: TGTGCCAGCAGCTTATTTGTGGGACCGGGACAGGAATCTGGCTACACCTTC. Full variable domain (outside the CDR3, taken from reference TRBV13 and TRBJ1-2): AAGVIQSPRHLIKEKRETATLKCYPIPRHDTVYWYQQGPGQDPQFLISFYEKMQSDKGSIPDRFSAQQFSDYHSELNMSSLELGDSALYFCASSLFVGPGQESGYTFGSGTRLTVV.

The genes are TRBV19 and TRBJ1-1; D is undetermined. Germline CDR1 and CDR2: LNHDA and SQIVND (reference sequence). The CDR3 has 16 residues. V gave up 1 base and J gave up 0 bases, with 12 bases separating them. The CDR3 reads CASSIVDGFMNTEAFF. The CDR3 DNA sequence: TGTGCCAGTAGTATAGTGGACGGATTCATGAACACTGAAGCTTTCTTT.

This clone appeared a few times. The V gene is TRBV7-8, the J gene TRBJ1-1, with 8 bases matching TRBD1. After removal of 0 bases from V and 5 bases from J, the junction contained 8 bases not matched to a gene. The CDR3 is 16 residues long. The germline V gene has CDR1 SGHVS and CDR2 FQNEAQ. The CDR3, as DNA: TGTGCCAGCAGCTTAGCGCGGAAAACAGGGGGTACTGAAGCTTTCTTT. Translation: CASSLARKTGGTEAFF.

The V and J genes are TRBV20-1 and TRBJ2-5; D unresolved. Trimming removed 0 bases at V and 6 bases at J, with 5 bases between. CDR1 and CDR2 from the germline V gene are DFQATT and SNEGSKA (reference sequence). There are 11 residues in the CDR3. In DNA form, the CDR3 reads TGCAGTGCTAGAGATCATAAGACCCAGTACTTC. Its protein product is CSARDHKTQYF.